Listed below are T cell receptor beta chains from one sample, sequenced in a study of regulatory T cells in long-lasting Graves disease. A single record per CDR3 protein comes from TCRdb applying MiXCR to the multiplex PCR reads. The sample comprises a few hundred thousand distinct CDR3 sequences, about 11% of which are singletons, and under 20% rests with the top ten. This sample was also put to use in a study of T cells in Graves' hyperthyroidism and ophthalmopathy.

Material: peripheral blood mononuclear cells (PBMCs), obtained at new diagnosis, from a patient treated with antithyroid drugs. These receptors all stem from a woman between 18 and 29 years old with Graves disease. CDR3s include the opening cysteine and the closing phenylalanine or tryptophan. The D gene is left open where the match is weak. Size values are once, few and many counts, or a class for expanded clones, and some rows have none.

TRBD2 few TRBJ2-3 TRBV9 CASSSGLEGADTQYF TGTGCCAGCAGCTCCGGACTAGAGGGAGCAGATACGCAGTATTTT
NA many TRBJ2-5 TRBV29-1 CSVVYWEGLETQYF TGCAGCGTTGTATATTGGGAAGGTCTAGAGACCCAGTACTTC
NA NA TRBJ1-5 TRBV20-1 CSARDPPDNYNQPQHF TGCAGTGCTAGAGATCCCCCGGACAACTACAATCAGCCCCAGCATTTT
NA many TRBJ2-5 TRBV18 CASSTAAGETQYF TGTGCCAGCTCCACAGCGGCTGGAGAGACCCAGTACTTC
TRBD1 few TRBJ1-2 TRBV6-1 CASSATGGLGYTF TGTGCCAGCAGTGCGACAGGGGGCTTGGGCTACACCTTC
NA many TRBJ1-5 TRBV28 CASSFRMRGKGLGNQPQHF TGTGCCAGCAGTTTTCGGATGAGGGGCAAGGGATTAGGGAATCAGCCCCAGCATTTT
NA many TRBJ1-3 TRBV6-2/TRBV6-3 CASSYPGGNTIYF TGTGCCAGCAGTTACCCAGGGGGAAACACCATATATTTT
NA many TRBJ2-1 TRBV12-5 CASRGSYNEQFF TGTGCCAGCCGCGGCTCCTACAATGAGCAGTTCTTC
TRBD1 few TRBJ2-1 TRBV15 CATSRKTGAPNNEQFF TGTGCCACCAGCAGAAAAACAGGGGCGCCGAACAATGAGCAGTTCTTC
TRBD2 many TRBJ2-3 TRBV4-3 CASSQVAGLAGDTQYF TGCGCCAGCAGCCAAGTGGCGGGACTAGCGGGAGATACGCAGTATTTT
TRBD1 few TRBJ1-1 TRBV4-1 CASSYRQGHTEAFF TGCGCCAGCAGCTACAGACAGGGACACACTGAAGCTTTCTTT
NA many TRBJ1-4 TRBV6-5 CASSYSRSSGKLFF TGTGCCAGCAGTTACTCGCGGTCATCCGGAAAACTGTTTTTT
NA many TRBJ1-1 TRBV2 CASSAPANTEAFF TGTGCCAGCAGTGCGCCGGCAAACACTGAAGCTTTCTTT
NA NA TRBJ1-2 TRBV10-3 CAISEMSNTNYGYTF TGTGCCATCAGTGAGATGAGTAATACTAACTATGGCTACACCTTC
NA many TRBJ2-1 TRBV2 CASPAAEADNEQFF TGTGCCAGCCCGGCAGCGGAGGCTGACAATGAGCAGTTCTTC
NA few TRBJ2-2 TRBV28 CASSLGGLASGELFF TGTGCCAGCAGCTTAGGGGGGCTGGCGTCCGGGGAGCTGTTTTTT
NA few TRBJ1-2 TRBV2 CASSEGRGANYGYTF TGTGCCAGCAGTGAAGGGAGAGGTGCGAACTATGGCTACACCTTC
TRBD1 many TRBJ1-1 TRBV3-1 CASSSGQGVTEAFF TGTGCCAGCAGCTCAGGACAGGGAGTAACTGAAGCTTTCTTT
TRBD1 many TRBJ1-2 TRBV28 CASSLGQGGDYGYTF TGTGCCAGCAGTCTCGGACAGGGAGGTGACTATGGCTACACCTTC
NA few TRBJ2-3 TRBV7-9 CASSFSRATDTQYF TGTGCCAGCAGCTTTTCTAGGGCAACAGATACGCAGTATTTT
NA many TRBJ2-2 TRBV6-2/TRBV6-3 CASSTRIYTGELFF TGTGCCAGCAGTACCCGTATCTACACCGGGGAGCTGTTTTTT
NA NA TRBJ2-7 TRBV20-1 CSTKPPEDRTIHEQYF TGCAGTACTAAACCGCCGGAAGACAGGACTATCCACGAGCAGTACTTC
TRBD2 few TRBJ2-2 TRBV4-2 CASSQDGRAGELFF TGTGCCAGCAGCCAAGATGGGAGGGCCGGGGAGCTGTTTTTT
NA many TRBJ2-3 TRBV2 CASSEVSASTDTQYF TGTGCCAGCAGTGAAGTGTCAGCCAGCACAGATACGCAGTATTTT
NA NA TRBJ1-1 TRBV6-1 CASIAEGTNTEAFF TGTGCCAGCATCGCGGAGGGAACGAACACTGAAGCTTTCTTT
NA many TRBJ2-1 TRBV27 CASSLTASRFSEQFF TGTGCCAGCAGTTTGACGGCCTCCCGCTTCAGTGAGCAGTTCTTC
TRBD2 NA TRBJ2-3 TRBV6-1 CASSEDLAGGTDTQYF TGTGCCAGCAGTGAAGATCTAGCGGGGGGCACAGATACGCAGTATTTT
TRBD2 many TRBJ2-1 TRBV20-1 CSAETRRGGSYNEQFF TGCAGTGCAGAGACTCGTCGGGGGGGGTCCTACAATGAGCAGTTCTTC
NA many TRBJ1-4 TRBV27 CASSLNRVREKLFF TGTGCCAGCAGTTTAAACAGGGTCCGAGAAAAACTGTTTTTT
NA NA TRBJ1-3 TRBV19 CASTRPSGNTIYF TGTGCCAGTACCCGACCCTCTGGAAACACCATATATTTT
NA NA TRBJ2-2 TRBV6-2/TRBV6-3 CASSPPLNGELFF TGTGCCAGCAGTCCCCCCTTAAACGGGGAGCTGTTTTTT
TRBD2 NA TRBJ2-3 TRBV6-9 CASSYGLAGYTDTQYF TGTGCCAGCAGTTACGGCCTAGCGGGATACACAGATACGCAGTATTTT
TRBD1 NA TRBJ1-1 TRBV7-9 CASSPIFGQGESTEAFF TGTGCCAGCAGCCCGATCTTCGGACAGGGGGAGAGCACTGAAGCTTTCTTT
NA many TRBJ2-7 TRBV20-1 CSARRTYPYEQYF TGCAGTGCTAGAAGGACCTACCCCTACGAGCAGTACTTC
NA many TRBJ2-1 TRBV5-1 CASSPGRDGGSYNEQFF TGCGCCAGCAGCCCGGGCCGGGACGGCGGGTCCTACAATGAGCAGTTCTTC
NA NA TRBJ2-3 TRBV14 CASSQETVDTQYF TGTGCCAGCAGCCAAGAAACGGTAGATACGCAGTATTTT